The sequence of this T cell receptor beta chain was determined in a study of technical replicates of blood from a few donors. Sequencing was performed with immunoSEQ multiplex PCR; in TCRdb, only in-frame clones are kept and a portion is missing. This sample carries tens of thousands of clones, about 94% of them seen once, and the ten largest clones take more than 0.2%. CDR3 length: 13 residues. Trimming at V came to 5 bases and at J to 3 bases, leaving 3 bases not matched to a gene. Germline V CDR1 and CDR2: SGHAT, FQNNGV. The specimen sequenced was T cells isolated from PBMCs. This rearrangement joins TRBV11-2 to TRBJ1-1; 7 nucleotides align to TRBD1. The sequence derives from a human donor in good health. CDR3 protein: CASSEQGDTEAFF. The CDR3 region has the DNA TGTGCCAGCAGCGAGCAGGGGGACACTGAAGCTTTCTTT.